The subject of this entry is one TCR beta chain. The CDR3 has 18 amino acids. V gave up 7 bases and J gave up 0 bases; unmatched junction bases: 15. Germline V CDR1 and CDR2: SNHLY, FYNNEI. Sequencing was performed with immunoSEQ multiplex PCR; in TCRdb, only in-frame clones are kept and a portion is missing. Here the sample spans approximately 420,000 clones, around 85% being singletons. Regarding treatment: about 20 received Ad26.COV2.S at low or high dose, single or two shots; 5 received placebo; per-sample allocation not given. All samples were drawn on day 63, counting from the first vaccine or placebo injection. The sample belongs to a study of Ad26.COV2.S vaccination and SARS-CoV-2 variants.

The sequenced sample was peripheral blood, obtained in a trial of Ad26.COV2.S vaccine versus placebo. The TCR was taken from a person aged 18 to 59 who received the Ad26.COV2.S COVID-19 vaccine or a placebo. The V call is TRBV2, the J call TRBJ1-5; 7 bases line up with TRBD1. The DNA of the CDR3 is TGTGCCAGCACCTACCGGTGGGACAGATATAATAGCAATCAGCCCCAGCATTTT. Protein: CASTYRWDRYNSNQPQHF. The full variable domain, with the rest looked up from reference TRBV2 and TRBJ1-5, is EPEVTQTPSHQVTQMGQEVILRCVPISNHLYFYWYRQILGQKVEFLVSFYNNEISEKSEIFDDQFSVERPDGSNFTLKIRSTKLEDSAMYFCASTYRWDRYNSNQPQHFGDGTRLSIL.